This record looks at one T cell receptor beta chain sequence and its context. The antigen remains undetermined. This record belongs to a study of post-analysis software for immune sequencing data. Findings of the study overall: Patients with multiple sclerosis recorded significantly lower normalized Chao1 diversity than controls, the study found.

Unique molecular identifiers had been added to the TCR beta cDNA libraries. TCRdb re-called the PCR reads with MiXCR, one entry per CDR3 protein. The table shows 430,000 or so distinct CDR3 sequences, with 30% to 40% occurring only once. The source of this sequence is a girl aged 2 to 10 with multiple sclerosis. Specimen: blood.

The CDR3 nucleotides read TGCGCCAGCAGCCCGGCAGGGGAACAAAGCTGCGAGCAGTACTTC. Protein sequence: CASSPAGEQSCEQYF. This sequence joins TRBV5-1 and TRBJ2-7; TRBD1 might be the D (6 bases). The germline gives CDR1 SGHRS, CDR2 YFSETQ. The CDR3 has 15 residues. The ends were cut back, 4 bases at V and 6 bases at J, with 20 bases in the middle.